This T cell receptor (beta chain) stems from a study of blood T cell repertoires in COVID-19. Measured with immunoSEQ multiplex PCR; TCRdb has only the in-frame clones, and not every one. The sample has about 140,000 clones, around 88% seen once. The germline V gene has CDR1 LNHDA and CDR2 SQIVND (reference sequence). This CDR3 contains 14 residues. V lost 5 bases, J lost 1 base, and 4 bases stayed unmatched. This chain uses TRBV19 with TRBJ1-1; 7 nucleotides match TRBD1. The sequence was obtained from a woman in her sixties or seventies with acute or convalescent COVID-19. Sequenced: peripheral blood. The DNA for the CDR3 is TGTGCCAGTAGTCTTCGACAGGGGAACACTGAAGCTTTCTTT. Encoded protein: CASSLRQGNTEAFF.